The clone carrying this T cell receptor (beta chain) was counted ten times or more. The record originates from a study of T-cell reconstitution after alpha-beta-depleted transplantation in children. For TCRbeta, the library was prepared with unique molecular identifiers. One entry per CDR3 protein, called by TCRdb with MiXCR from the PCR reads. The sample yields 360,000 or so distinct CDR3 sequences, roughly 20% seen once. The CDR3 consists of 17 residues. V was pared by 2 bases and J by 0 bases, with 14 bases between. Germline CDR1 SNHLY, CDR2 FYNNEI. This receptor was taken from a human donor who donated a stem cell graft to a child with acute myeloid leukemia. The V and J genes are TRBV2 and TRBJ2-1, with a tentative D call TRBD2 (5 bases). The source was PBMCs from the stem cell graft donor, collected from the stem cell graft. Here the CDR3 reads CASSEWPETTSYNEQFF. The CDR3 DNA reads as TGTGCCAGCAGTGAATGGCCGGAGACTACCTCCTACAATGAGCAGTTCTTC.